These 15 T cell receptor beta chains originate from one sample sequenced in a study of beta chain features in type 1 diabetes. The antigens for these receptors are not known. Study-level findings and limits: Across all four CD4+ subsets, people with type 1 diabetes showed modestly shorter TCRB CDR3s.

Expressed TCRB transcripts were sequenced because the isolated RNA had all been reverse transcribed beforehand. This table comes from immunoSEQ multiplex PCR, and its TCRdb copy is limited to in-frame clones, with some not included. Of roughly 300,000 clones in the sample, roughly 13% are singletons; the top ten hold over 0.015%. The sample was naive CD4+ T cells from blood. These receptors originate from a man aged 25 to 40 with type 1 diabetes.

For this clone: Other DNA sequences of this sample code for an identical CDR3. This chain connects TRBV7-2 to TRBJ1-1; a possible D gene is TRBD1 (5 bases). CDR3 length: 13 residues. The germline V gene has CDR1 SGHTA and CDR2 FQGNSA. V was shortened by 3 bases and J by 2 bases, with 7 bases between the two germline ends. In DNA form, the CDR3 reads TGTGCCAGCAGCTTTCAGGGAAACACTGAAGCTTTCTTT. Amino acids: CASSFQGNTEAFF.

V is TRBV19 and J is TRBJ1-4; weak D call: TRBD1 (5 bases). Germline V CDR1 and CDR2: LNHDA, SQIVND (reference sequence). The V and J ends lost 6 bases and 8 bases respectively, with 16 bases between them. The CDR3 extends over 14 amino acids. CDR3 coding DNA: TGTGCCAGTAGGTTCGATCAGGGCCGAGAAAAACTGTTTTTT. Translated: CASRFDQGREKLFF.

This clone was detected only a few times. This sequence joins TRBV9 and TRBJ2-1; TRBD2 matches at 9 bases. Germline V gene sequence: CDR1 SGDLS, CDR2 YYNGEE. V was pared by 1 base and J by 8 bases, with 7 bases of the junction left unmatched. The CDR3 is made up of 15 amino acids. The CDR3 here is CASSVRAGGGDEQFF. CDR3 DNA sequence: TGTGCCAGCAGCGTAAGAGCGGGAGGTGGAGATGAGCAGTTCTTC.

This clone was counted only a few times. The chain recombines TRBV6-6 with TRBJ2-5; D perhaps matches TRBD2 (5 bases). In germline, CDR1 is MNHNY, CDR2 SVGAGI (reference sequence). The CDR3 has 12 residues. The ends were cut back, 11 bases at V and 2 bases at J, with 12 bases in the middle. As DNA, the CDR3 is TGTGCCTCCCGCGGGCAGCAAGAGACCCAGTACTTC. Its protein is CASRGQQETQYF.

A few counts support this clone. The CDR3 reads CASSSQGQPQHF. CDR3 bases: TGTGCCAGCAGTTCACAGGGTCAGCCCCAGCATTTT. The chain recombines TRBV27 with TRBJ1-5, with TRBD1 as a possible D gene (6 bases). Germline-derived CDR1 and CDR2 are MNHEY and SMNVEV (reference sequence). V dropped 4 bases and J dropped 6 bases, with 7 bases sitting between them. This CDR3 spans 12 amino acids.

This clone has only a few counts. The chain links TRBV7-2 to TRBJ1-2, with 7 bases matching TRBD1. The junction had 13 bases not matched to a gene; V was cut back by 3 bases and J by 9 bases. Germline-derived CDR1 and CDR2 are SGHTA and FQGNSA. This CDR3 contains 15 residues. CDR3 in DNA: TGTGCCAGCAGCTTTACCGTCGGAGGGGGCGGAAGCTACACCTTC. This codes for CASSFTVGGGGSYTF.

The chain employs TRBV5-6 and TRBJ2-3, with D possibly being TRBD1 (6 bases). The germline V gene encodes CDR1 SGHDT and CDR2 YYEEEE. The CDR3 has 15 amino acids. The germline V and J ends were trimmed by 1 base and 2 bases, with 11 bases remaining between them. The CDR3 sequence: CASSLFNRATDTQYF. The CDR3 DNA sequence: TGTGCCAGCAGCTTGTTTAACAGGGCCACAGATACGCAGTATTTT.

V is TRBV27 and J is TRBJ2-1; 8 bases are shared with TRBD2. Trimming at V came to 8 bases and at J to 9 bases, leaving 9 bases not matched to a gene. This CDR3 region has 13 residues. Germline CDR1 reads MNHEY; CDR2 reads SMNVEV (reference sequence). CDR3 sequence reads: CASQRENLPEQFF. In DNA, the CDR3 is TGTGCCAGCCAGCGGGAGAACTTACCTGAGCAGTTCTTC.

J is TRBJ1-2 and V is TRBV7-9, with TRBD1 matching 9 bases. There are 14 residues in the CDR3. The V segment lost 2 bases and the J segment 6 bases; nucleotides outside the gene matches: 4. In germline, CDR1 is SEHNR, CDR2 FQNEAQ (reference sequence). The CDR3 spells CASSLTGGVNGYTF. The CDR3 nucleotides are TGTGCCAGCAGCTTAACAGGGGGCGTCAATGGCTACACCTTC.

The rearrangement joins TRBV2 to TRBJ2-5, with 9 positions matching TRBD1. The V and J ends lost 6 bases and 4 bases, in that order; junction bases with no gene match: 6. The CDR3 spans 14 residues. Germline V gene data show CDR1 as SNHLY and CDR2 as FYNNEI. CDR3 sequence (DNA): TGTGCCAGCAGCATGGACAGGGGAGGAGAGACCCAGTACTTC. It translates to CASSMDRGGETQYF.

In its sample, this clone was seen a few times. V is TRBV6-6 and J is TRBJ1-4; unclear D gene. Per germline, CDR1 MNHNY and CDR2 SVGAGI (reference sequence). The CDR3 consists of 15 residues. V lost 6 bases and J 3 bases, leaving 14 bases between the germline ends. This CDR3 reads CASSPTGAANEKLFF. CDR3 coding DNA: TGTGCCAGCAGCCCCACGGGTGCGGCTAATGAAAAACTGTTTTTT.

The chain recombines TRBV7-2 with TRBJ2-2; 9 positions agree with TRBD2. V lost 3 bases, J lost 5 bases, and 10 bases stayed unmatched. This CDR3 spans 17 amino acids. Germline CDR1 and CDR2: SGHTA and FQGNSA. CDR3 sequence: CASSLKREAVGTGELFF. CDR3 sequence (DNA): TGTGCCAGCAGCTTGAAGCGGGAGGCCGTTGGGACCGGGGAGCTGTTTTTT.

J is TRBJ2-1 and V is TRBV2; D gene unclear. Germline V gives CDR1 SNHLY, CDR2 FYNNEI. V was clipped by 7 bases and J by 6 bases, with 13 bases between them. CDR3 length: 13 amino acids. The CDR3 loop reads CASTQVSPNEQFF. DNA of the CDR3: TGTGCCAGCACCCAGGTCAGCCCCAATGAGCAGTTCTTC.

This clone was found a few times. Other DNA sequences in this specimen translate into the identical CDR3. The chain uses TRBV28 and TRBJ2-7; TRBD2 agrees at 7 bases. Germline CDR1 and CDR2: MDHEN and SYDVKM. The V segment lost 3 bases and the J segment 7 bases; nucleotides outside the gene matches: 9. The CDR3 sequence is 14 residues long. The CDR3 loop reads CASSFGGSLGEQYF. The CDR3 nucleotides read TGTGCCAGCAGTTTTGGCGGGAGCCTTGGAGAGCAGTACTTC.

V usage is TRBV11-1 and J usage is TRBJ2-3, with D maybe TRBD1 (5 bases). CDR1 is SGHAT and CDR2 is FQDESV in the germline V gene (reference sequence). V shed 4 bases and J shed 2 bases, with 16 bases lying between them. This CDR3 region has 16 residues. CDR3 in DNA: TGTGCCAGCAGCTCACGGTCCGCAGGGTTCACAGATACGCAGTATTTT. Protein product: CASSSRSAGFTDTQYF.